The entry that follows covers one T cell receptor beta chain sequence. What this receptor recognizes is not known. No much larger clonotype is one base removed from it; base qualities were not supplied. Enrolling through a virtual design, the prospective study's participants ranged in age from roughly 18 to 90 years and lived across some 23 United States geographic areas. In the prospective study, participants were assigned to cohorts based on the clinical history participants reported in a screening survey and a study questionnaire. ImmuneRACE Cohort 3 recovered participants were defined by two consecutive negative NP/OP PCR tests, healthcare professional clearance, or symptom resolution. In the prospective study, mobile phlebotomists collected whole blood, serum and a nasopharyngeal or oropharyngeal swab from each participant. Participants in the prospective study had the option to provide additional blood draws and questionnaires over an approximately 2-month period. Prospective study blood samples were shipped either frozen or at room temperature before DNA extraction.

TCRbeta CDR3 regions were amplified from genomic DNA by means of the immunoSEQ Assay, a bias-controlled multiplex PCR. On the authors' methods: Within the assay, amplification of reference gene primers was used to estimate how many nucleated cells each sample contained. To quantify the absolute abundance of each unique TCRbeta CDR3 rearrangement, sequence reads were collapsed and filtered. Productive Simpson clonality was computed per sample as the square root of Simpson's diversity index over productive rearrangements. Here the immuneACCESS table is served through TCRdb, limited to in-frame sequences with V and J called. Missing clones are a known gap in these copies; in checked studies unresolved V genes cover under half, and the rest lacks a known reason. V and J calls and clone size come straight from that table; D and trimming were deduced from the DNA. The sample includes 250,000 or so clones, with approximately 85% observed a single time. Under 2.5% of the sample lies in the top ten.

The source of the sample is a study of blood T cell repertoires in COVID-19 (dated by TCRdb to 2018 to 2021). As for the study more broadly: The collaborator samples originated in the United States, Italy and Spain and spanned the acute and convalescent phases of COVID-19. The material from the prospective study consisted of cDNA or gDNA derived from T cells, B-cell-depleted T cells, or PBMCs. Subjects who had been exposed to COVID-19, were actively infected with it, or had recovered from it provided the deeply sampled blood TCRbeta repertoires that made up the dataset. The repertoires were released in a freely available public database intended as a resource for research on the immune response to SARS-CoV-2. The samples were drawn from the first 160 participants of the ongoing ImmuneRACE study and from 950 to 1,500 subjects provided by 6 global collaborators. A de-identified subject ID, COVID-19 status, age in years and sex were almost always included in the sample metadata. Where available, HLA class I and class II types were taken from metadata supplied by the sample provider and were not determined by assay-based typing.

The research as a whole found: The amount of clinical and demographic metadata varied by source and participant and was provided uncurated.

Here V drops 5 bases and J drops 1 base, and the junction holds 4 bases not matched to any gene. CDR1 and CDR2 are drawn from the germline V gene: MDHEN, SYDVKM. The CDR3, cysteine through phenylalanine, is 15 amino acids long. The only DNA kept is the CDR3, 45 bases in frame from the first base. The sequence was obtained from a woman aged 45-65 years who had recovered from COVID-19. Sequences were obtained from PBMCs or T cells enriched from blood (not recorded which). The chain uses TRBV28 and TRBJ2-1; TRBD1 agrees with 8 junctional bases. CDR3 region: CASSPGGPSYNEQFF. DNA sequence: TGTGCCAGCAGTCCAGGGGGCCCGTCCTACAATGAGCAGTTCTTC.